This TCR beta chain was recorded in a study of shared clonotypes between healthy human individuals. Naive CD8 populations comprised CD45RO-negative cells positively selected for CCR7, excluding terminally differentiated effector memory CD45RA+ cells. The germline gives CDR1 MNHEY, CDR2 SMNVEV (reference sequence). This CDR3 has 14 residues. Trimming cost V 3 bases and J 0 bases, with 6 bases left between them. Repertoires were generated with immunoSEQ multiplex PCR, while TCRdb's copy carries only in-frame clones and drops some. The table includes about 2.1 million clones, approximately 92% detected once. Points on this clone: Other DNA sequences in the same sample also yield this CDR3.

The source of this sequence is a man aged 18 to 29 in good health. Some clones in this sample may be carry-over from other donors' samples. The sequenced sample was naive CD8+ T cells from PBMCs. The genes are TRBV27 and TRBJ2-1; D is unclear. The CDR3: CASSLTVSYNEQFF. CDR3 DNA: TGTGCCAGCAGTTTGACGGTCTCCTACAATGAGCAGTTCTTC.